This T cell receptor beta chain came from a study of monozygotic twins with inflammatory bowel disease. Blood was drawn once per donor, and each sample measured 2.5 to 3 ml. In regard to this clonotype: What it recognizes is unknown.

Germline CDR1 and CDR2: SGHTA and FQGNSA. This CDR3 comprises 14 residues. Points from the study as a whole: IBD patients showed reduced TCRbeta diversity (inverse Simpson) versus healthy co-twins.

In eight separate reactions per sample, cDNA was generated. TCRdb reprocessed the 5' RACE reads and stores each CDR3 protein as one record, lacking DNA. The repertoire table contains about 380,000 distinct CDR3 sequences. The rearrangement links TRBV7-2 to TRBJ2-2; TCRdb outputs TRBD1, but without DNA this stays unchecked. The receptor was isolated from a human donor with ulcerative colitis or Crohn's disease, or a healthy co-twin of an affected twin (not recorded which). The sequencing input was blood. CDR3 amino acids: CASSLRGTTGELFF. Together with reference TRBV7-2 and TRBJ2-2, the CDR3 gives the full variable domain: GAGVSQSPSNKVTEKGKDVELRCDPISGHTALYWYRQSLGQGLEFLIYFQGNSAPDKSGLPSDRFSAERTGGSVSTLTIQRTQQEDSAVYLCASSLRGTTGELFFGEGSRLTVL.